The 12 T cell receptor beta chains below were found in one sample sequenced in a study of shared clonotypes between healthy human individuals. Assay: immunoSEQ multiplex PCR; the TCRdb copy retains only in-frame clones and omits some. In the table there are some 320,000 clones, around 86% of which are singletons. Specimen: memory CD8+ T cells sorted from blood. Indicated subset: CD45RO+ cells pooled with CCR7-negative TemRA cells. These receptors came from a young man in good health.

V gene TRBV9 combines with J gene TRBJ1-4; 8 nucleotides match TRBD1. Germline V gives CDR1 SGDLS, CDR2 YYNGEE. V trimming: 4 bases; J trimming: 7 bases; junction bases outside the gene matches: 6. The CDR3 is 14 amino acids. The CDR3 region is CASSKQGGSEKLFF. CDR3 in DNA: TGTGCCAGCAGCAAACAGGGGGGGAGTGAAAAACTGTTTTTT.

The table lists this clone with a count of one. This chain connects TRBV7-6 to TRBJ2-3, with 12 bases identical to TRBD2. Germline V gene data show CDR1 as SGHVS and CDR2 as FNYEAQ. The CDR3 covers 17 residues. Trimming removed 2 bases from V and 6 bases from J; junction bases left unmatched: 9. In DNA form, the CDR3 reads TGTGCCAGCAGCTTATTCCTAGCGGGGGGGCTCCGGGATACGCAGTATTTT. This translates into CASSLFLAGGLRDTQYF.

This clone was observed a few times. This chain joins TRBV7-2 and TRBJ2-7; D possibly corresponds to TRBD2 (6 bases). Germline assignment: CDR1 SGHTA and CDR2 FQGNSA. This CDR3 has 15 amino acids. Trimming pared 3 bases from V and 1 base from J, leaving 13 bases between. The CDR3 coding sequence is TGTGCCAGCAGCTTGCAAACCGGGACTTCCTACGAGCAGTACTTC. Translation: CASSLQTGTSYEQYF.

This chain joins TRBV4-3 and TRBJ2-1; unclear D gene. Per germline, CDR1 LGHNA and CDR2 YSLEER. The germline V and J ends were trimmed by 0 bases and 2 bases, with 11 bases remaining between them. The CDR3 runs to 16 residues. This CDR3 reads CASSQDWAETYNEQFF. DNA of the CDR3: TGCGCCAGCAGCCAAGATTGGGCGGAGACCTACAATGAGCAGTTCTTC.

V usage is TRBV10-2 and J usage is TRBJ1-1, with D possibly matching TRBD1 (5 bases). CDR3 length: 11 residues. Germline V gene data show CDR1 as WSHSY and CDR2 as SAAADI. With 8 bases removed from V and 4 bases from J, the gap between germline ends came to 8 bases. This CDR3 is CASEGTTEAFF. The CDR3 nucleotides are TGCGCCAGCGAAGGGACCACTGAAGCTTTCTTT.

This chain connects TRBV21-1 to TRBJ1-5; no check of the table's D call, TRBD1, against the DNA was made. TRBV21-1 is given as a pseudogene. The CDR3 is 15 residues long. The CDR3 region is CASSARDRGHQPQHF. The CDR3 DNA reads TGTGCCAGCAGCGCCCGGGACAGGGGACATCAGCCCCAGCATTTT.

The CDR3 coding sequence is TGTGCCAGCAGGGGTGGACAGCCACGGGACACCCAGTACTTC. This gives the protein CASRGGQPRDTQYF. The chain links TRBV7-9 to TRBJ2-5; tentative D call: TRBD1 (6 bases). The CDR3 is 14 amino acids. CDR1 and CDR2 from the germline V gene are SEHNR and FQNEAQ (reference sequence). V shed 6 bases and J shed 8 bases, with 19 bases lying between them.

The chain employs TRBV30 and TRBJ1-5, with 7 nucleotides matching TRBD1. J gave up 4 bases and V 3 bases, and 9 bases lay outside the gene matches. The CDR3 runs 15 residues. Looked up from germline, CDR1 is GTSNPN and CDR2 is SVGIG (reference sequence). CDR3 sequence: CAWSARGTVNQPQHF. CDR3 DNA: TGTGCCTGGAGCGCCCGGGGGACAGTAAATCAGCCCCAGCATTTT.

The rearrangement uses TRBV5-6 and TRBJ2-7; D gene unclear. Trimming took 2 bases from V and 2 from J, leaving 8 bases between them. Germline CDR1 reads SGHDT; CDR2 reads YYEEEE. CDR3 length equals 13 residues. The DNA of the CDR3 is TGTGCCAGCAGCTTCGTCCTGGCCTACGAGCAGTACTTC. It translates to CASSFVLAYEQYF.

CDR3 amino acids: CASSPRASGEYNEQFF. CDR3 sequence (DNA): TGTGCCAGCAGCCCTAGAGCTAGCGGGGAATACAATGAGCAGTTCTTC. The chain combines TRBV7-6 with TRBJ2-1; 9 nucleotides line up with TRBD2. Germline loops: CDR1 SGHVS, CDR2 FNYEAQ. J was trimmed by 4 bases and V by 5 bases; bases with no gene match: 9. The CDR3 has 16 amino acids.

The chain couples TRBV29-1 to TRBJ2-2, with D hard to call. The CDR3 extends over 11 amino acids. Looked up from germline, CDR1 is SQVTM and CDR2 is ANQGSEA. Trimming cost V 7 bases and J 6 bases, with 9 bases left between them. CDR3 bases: TGCAGCGCTAGTTGGTCCGGGGAGCTGTTTTTT. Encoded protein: CSASWSGELFF.

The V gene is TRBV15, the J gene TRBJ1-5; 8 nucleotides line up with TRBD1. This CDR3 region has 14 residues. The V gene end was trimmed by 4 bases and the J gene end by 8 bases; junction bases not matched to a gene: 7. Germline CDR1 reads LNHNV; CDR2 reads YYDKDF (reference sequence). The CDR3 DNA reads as TGTGCCACCAGCACAAGGACAGGGAGCGAGCCCCAGCATTTT. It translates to CATSTRTGSEPQHF.